This is a list of T cell receptor beta chains from one sample in a study of blood T cell repertoires in COVID-19. Only in-frame clones appear in the TCRdb table, and some are missing; sequencing was by immunoSEQ multiplex PCR. The sample records approximately 300,000 clones, 75% to 90% being singletons. The specimen sequenced was peripheral blood. The origin of the receptors is a woman in her 40s with acute or convalescent COVID-19. CDR3s include the opening cysteine and the closing phenylalanine or tryptophan. A D gene is named only where the DNA matches it firmly. Not every row has a clone size; where given, it reads once, few, many or a size class.

J	size	V	D	CDR3	DNA
TRBJ1-3	NA	TRBV30	NA	CAWSEASFRTSSGNTIYF	TGTGCCTGGAGTGAAGCGTCATTTAGGACAAGCTCTGGAAACACCATATATTTT
TRBJ1-1	NA	TRBV28	NA	CASSPGGEGDTEAFF	TGTGCCAGCAGTCCCGGCGGCGAGGGGGACACTGAAGCTTTCTTT
TRBJ1-1	NA	TRBV11-2	TRBD1	CASSPRGGQGNTEAFF	TGTGCCAGCAGCCCCCGGGGGGGACAGGGGAACACTGAAGCTTTCTTT
TRBJ1-1	NA	TRBV19	NA	CASSTEIGDTEAFF	TGTGCCAGTAGTACGGAGATAGGGGACACTGAAGCTTTCTTT
TRBJ2-1	NA	TRBV25-1	NA	CASSHGGTEGFHEQFF	TGTGCCAGCAGCCATGGAGGGACTGAAGGCTTCCATGAGCAGTTCTTC
TRBJ2-2	NA	TRBV4-1	NA	CASSQEGGGIGELFF	TGCGCCAGCAGCCAAGAAGGGGGCGGGATCGGGGAGCTGTTTTTT
TRBJ1-6	NA	TRBV18	TRBD1	CASSPRGMTGGRNSPLHF	TGTGCCAGCTCCCCCCGCGGGATGACAGGGGGCAGGAATTCACCCCTCCACTTT
TRBJ1-3	few	TRBV6-1	NA	CASSDQGISGNTIYF	TGTGCCAGCAGTGACCAGGGGATCTCTGGAAACACCATATATTTT
TRBJ2-3	NA	TRBV24-1	NA	CATKGGQATDTQYF	TGTGCCACCAAAGGAGGTCAGGCCACAGATACGCAGTATTTT
TRBJ1-2	NA	TRBV12-3/TRBV12-4	NA	CASTGTFFYGYTF	TGTGCCAGCACCGGGACATTTTTTTATGGCTACACCTTC
TRBJ1-6	NA	TRBV10-2	NA	CASRDSYNSPLHF	TGCGCCAGCAGAGACAGCTATAATTCACCCCTCCACTTT
TRBJ2-5	NA	TRBV5-1	NA	CASSPFHEAAAQYF	TGCGCCAGCAGCCCTTTCCATGAAGCGGCGGCCCAGTACTTC
TRBJ1-5	NA	TRBV6-1	TRBD1	CASSEAARGWGQPQHF	TGTGCCAGCAGTGAAGCAGCCAGGGGGTGGGGTCAGCCCCAGCATTTT
TRBJ1-4	NA	TRBV5-1	TRBD1	CASSLGTGNEKLFF	TGCGCCAGCAGCTTAGGGACAGGGAATGAAAAACTGTTTTTT
TRBJ2-1	NA	TRBV7-6	NA	CASSLLARGYNEQFF	TGTGCCAGCAGCTTATTAGCGCGAGGCTACAATGAGCAGTTCTTC
TRBJ1-2	NA	TRBV6-4	NA	CASSQGPRYGYTF	TGTGCCAGCAGTCAGGGTCCACGATATGGCTACACCTTC
TRBJ1-1	once	TRBV9	NA	CASSVEVGQNTEAFF	TGTGCCAGCAGCGTAGAAGTGGGACAGAACACTGAAGCTTTCTTT
TRBJ1-4	NA	TRBV2	TRBD1	CASSEHVQGAGKLFF	TGTGCCAGCAGTGAACACGTACAGGGGGCGGGAAAACTGTTTTTT
TRBJ2-1	NA	TRBV5-4	NA	CASSLTGYEQFF	TGTGCCAGCAGCTTGACAGGGTATGAGCAGTTCTTC